One sample yielded the 23 T cell receptor beta chains listed below, sequenced in a study of Graves' ophthalmopathy and Graves' hyperthyroidism. The authors amplified TCR beta CDR3 regions from RNA transcripts. Second-round multiplex PCR came after first-round RT-PCR with HTBI primers. TCRdb ran MiXCR on the multiplex PCR reads and lists one entry per CDR3 protein. Among around 400,000 distinct CDR3 sequences listed, about 17% were seen once. Sequenced material: peripheral blood. The receptors come from a woman younger than 35 with Graves' ophthalmopathy.

As regards this clonotype: The junction departs from germline at one end; a sequencing error may be responsible. As DNA, the CDR3 is TGTGCCATCAGTGAAAGGACAGCCTCCTACGAGCAGTACTTC. Translating gives CAISERTASYEQYF. The V gene is TRBV6-1, the J gene TRBJ2-7; weak D call: TRBD1 (6 bases). Germline V CDR1 and CDR2: MNHNS, SASEGT. This CDR3 is built from 14 residues.

Many counts were recorded for this clonotype. V is TRBV2 and J is TRBJ1-6; D unresolved. The CDR3 length is 14 residues. Deletions cut 5 bases from V and 6 bases from J, with 11 bases between. The V gene's germline CDR1 is SNHLY and CDR2 FYNNEI. The CDR3 loop is CASSWTPGNSPLHF. In DNA, the CDR3 is TGTGCCAGCAGTTGGACCCCGGGTAATTCACCCCTCCACTTT.

This clonotype was counted ten times or more. The chain uses TRBV12-3 or TRBV12-4 and TRBJ1-5; D may be TRBD1 (6 bases). Trimming removed 2 bases from V and 1 base from J, with 15 bases in between. The CDR3 is made up of 17 amino acids. This CDR3 is CASSLQLGGLSNQPQHF. In DNA, the CDR3 is TGTGCCAGCAGTTTACAGTTGGGGGGGCTGAGCAATCAGCCCCAGCATTTT.

This clonotype was detected ten times or more. V usage is TRBV6-1 and J usage is TRBJ2-7; D is unclear. The CDR3 is 15 amino acids. V was cut by 1 base and J by 4 bases, with 14 bases left in between. The germline CDR1 and CDR2 sequences are MNHNS and SASEGT. In DNA, the CDR3 is TGTGCCAGCAGTGAAGTCCAACAAATCCGGTACGAGCAGTACTTC. It codes for CASSEVQQIRYEQYF.

This clonotype was found many times. The chain couples TRBV5-1 to TRBJ2-5; no firm D call. The V end was cut by 0 bases, the J end by 5 bases, with 8 bases between. This CDR3 contains 13 residues. In germline, CDR1 is SGHRS, CDR2 YFSETQ. In DNA, the CDR3 is TGCGCCAGCAGCTTGGAGGTGGAGGAGACCCAGTACTTC. It yields the protein CASSLEVEETQYF.

CDR3 sequence: CSARREGGLAGGAQYF. CDR3 in DNA: TGCAGTGCTCGTCGAGAGGGGGGACTAGCGGGAGGGGCGCAGTACTTC. This chain connects TRBV20-1 to TRBJ2-7; 16 nucleotides agree with TRBD2. The germline CDR1 and CDR2 sequences are DFQATT and SNEGSKA (reference sequence). This CDR3 is built from 16 residues. The junction had 13 bases not matched to a gene; V was cut back by 5 bases and J by 9 bases.

This clonotype came up many times. V usage is TRBV6-1 and J usage is TRBJ1-5; D unresolved. Trimming removed 1 base at V and 5 bases at J, with 9 bases between. Germline values: CDR1 MNHNS, CDR2 SASEGT. This CDR3 has 14 amino acids. The CDR3 DNA is TGTGCCAGCAGTGAAGTCCTCCCCTATCAGCCCCAGCATTTT. This sequence encodes CASSEVLPYQPQHF.

This clonotype was found many times. This chain connects TRBV20-1 to TRBJ2-7; 8 bases line up with TRBD2. V lost 5 bases and J lost 6; bases outside the gene matches: 15. The CDR3 has 15 amino acids. Per the germline V gene, CDR1 is DFQATT and CDR2 is SNEGSKA (reference sequence). The CDR3 spells CSAAPHSGKRAEQYF. CDR3 nucleotides: TGCAGTGCTGCCCCCCATAGCGGGAAAAGGGCCGAGCAGTACTTC.

This clonotype was picked up many times. The J gene is TRBJ1-5, the V gene TRBV28; D not resolved. This CDR3 region has 16 residues. Germline assignment: CDR1 MDHEN and CDR2 SYDVKM. V lost 5 bases and J 5 bases, leaving 19 bases between the germline ends. The CDR3 sequence: CASSTLSPGRDQPQHF. In DNA form, the CDR3 reads TGTGCCAGCAGTACGTTATCCCCCGGGCGGGATCAGCCCCAGCATTTT. Drawing the rest from reference TRBV28 and TRBJ1-5, the complete variable domain is DVKVTQSSRYLVKRTGEKVFLECVQDMDHENMFWYRQDPGLGLRLIYFSYDVKMKEKGDIPEGYSVSREKKERFSLILESASTNQTSMYLCASSTLSPGRDQPQHFGDGTRLSIL.

As regards this clonotype: Since a much larger clone is just one base distant, this may be a read error. V gene TRBV12-3 or TRBV12-4 combines with J gene TRBJ1-2; D not resolved. The V end was cut by 6 bases, the J end by 3 bases, with 8 bases between. This CDR3 contains 12 residues. For the CDR3, the DNA is TGTGCCAGCAGCCCCGGGGACTATGGCTACACCTTC. This codes for CASSPGDYGYTF.

This clonotype was seen many times. The chain uses TRBV20-1 and TRBJ2-7; the D is unclear. V was shortened by 5 bases and J by 3 bases, with 14 bases between the two germline ends. Germline V gene sequence: CDR1 DFQATT, CDR2 SNEGSKA (reference sequence). This CDR3 contains 13 residues. DNA of the CDR3: TGCAGTGCTTCGACATTAGACCACTACGAGCAGTACTTC. Translating it yields CSASTLDHYEQYF.

This clonotype showed up just a few times. This chain links TRBV12-3 or TRBV12-4 with TRBJ1-5; D is ambiguous. The CDR3 sequence is 14 residues long. Trimming removed 3 bases from V and 0 bases from J, with 6 bases in between. The CDR3 DNA sequence: TGTGCCAGCAGTTTTTTGGATAGCAATCAGCCCCAGCATTTT. This sequence encodes CASSFLDSNQPQHF.

This clonotype was observed at least ten times. A much larger clone differs from this one at a single base, so this may be a read error. The chain uses TRBV6-2 or TRBV6-3 and TRBJ1-2; unclear D gene. Trimming took 2 bases from V and 4 from J, leaving 14 bases between them. The germline V gene has CDR1 MNHEY and CDR2 SVGEGT. The CDR3 contains 15 residues. CDR3 bases: TGTGCCAGCAGTTACCGAGCAACGGGAGTCTATGGCTACACCTTC. It codes for CASSYRATGVYGYTF.

V gene TRBV20-1 combines with J gene TRBJ2-5; 10 bases map to TRBD2. Looked up from germline, CDR1 is DFQATT and CDR2 is SNEGSKA (reference sequence). This CDR3 spans 16 amino acids. Germline trimming cut 2 bases from V and 5 bases from J; bases unmatched to any gene: 11. CDR3 residues: CSARSPLAGVHETQYF. The CDR3, as DNA: TGCAGTGCTAGAAGTCCCCTAGCGGGAGTGCACGAGACCCAGTACTTC.

This clonotype was seen ten or more times. The chain carries TRBV6-5 and TRBJ2-7; tentatively, D is TRBD1 (5 bases). The CDR3 has 15 residues. V shed 6 bases and J shed 9 bases, with 24 bases lying between them. Germline V gives CDR1 MNHEY, CDR2 SVGAGI. The CDR3 reads CASSSGWTSRNGQYF. The CDR3 DNA reads TGTGCCAGCAGCTCCGGTTGGACATCCCGCAACGGGCAGTACTTC.

This clonotype has at least ten counts. The gene calls are TRBV20-1 and TRBJ2-7, with a tentative D call TRBD1 (6 bases). V lost 6 bases to trimming and J lost 1 base, with 13 bases between them. CDR1 and CDR2 from the germline V gene are DFQATT and SNEGSKA (reference sequence). CDR3 size: 13 residues. CDR3 amino acids: CSARDIDSYEQYF. The CDR3 bases are TGCAGTGCAAGGGACATCGATTCCTACGAGCAGTACTTC.

This clonotype was recorded at least ten times. One junction end does not reproduce the germline sequence, and a read error may be involved. This rearrangement joins TRBV27 to TRBJ2-7, with D possibly TRBD1 on 7 matching bases. CDR1 and CDR2 from the germline V gene are MNHEY and SMNVEV (reference sequence). CDR3 length: 14 amino acids. CDR3 in amino acids: CVSSLPGGYYEQYF. DNA of the CDR3: TGTGTCAGCAGTTTACCAGGGGGGTACTACGAGCAGTACTTC.

Worth noting for this clonotype: Mismatch with germline at one junction end may stem from a read error. The J gene is TRBJ2-7, the V gene TRBV2, with D perhaps TRBD2 (7 bases). The CDR3 sequence is 13 residues long. Germline V CDR1 and CDR2: SNHLY, FYNNEI. The CDR3 sequence: CASIRGTTYEQHF. The CDR3 DNA follows: TGTGCCAGCATTAGGGGGACTACCTACGAGCAGCACTTC. The variable domain in full, with the rest retrieved from reference TRBV2 and TRBJ2-7, is EPEVTQTPSHQVTQMGQEVILRCVPISNHLYFYWYRQILGQKVEFLVSFYNNEISEKSEIFDDQFSVERPDGSNFTLKIRSTKLEDSAMYFCASIRGTTYEQHFGPGTRLTVT.

This clonotype showed up many times. The rearrangement uses TRBV12-3 or TRBV12-4 and TRBJ1-1, with TRBD1 matching 8 bases. Trimming removed 6 bases from V and 5 bases from J; junction bases left unmatched: 11. The CDR3 is 15 residues long. The CDR3 DNA reads TGTGCCAGCAGATCAGGGGGCAGGGGAGGTACTGAAGCTTTCTTT. It codes for CASRSGGRGGTEAFF.

A single count supports this clonotype. The chain employs TRBV30 and TRBJ2-5; 8 bases line up with TRBD1. CDR3 size: 13 residues. Unmatched junction bases numbered 9, after V lost 4 bases and J lost 8 bases. CDR1 is GTSNPN, CDR2 SVGIG, per germline (reference sequence). CDR3 bases: TGTGCCTGGACAGGACGGGACAGGTCAACCCAGTACTTC. It is translated as CAWTGRDRSTQYF.

At least ten counts were recorded for this clonotype. A much larger clone lies one base from this, so it may be a read error. J is TRBJ1-2 and V is TRBV6-4, with 10 bases fitting TRBD1. CDR3 length: 17 residues. The germline V gene encodes CDR1 MRHNA and CDR2 SNTAGT. The CDR3 DNA reads as TGTGCCAGCAGTGATTCCGACAGGGGGCTTTCTAACTGTGGCTACACCTTC. This gives the protein CASSDSDRGLSNCGYTF.

This clonotype was picked up many times. The chain couples TRBV30 to TRBJ1-2, with D perhaps matching TRBD1 (6 bases). The CDR3 consists of 14 residues. Trimming stripped 0 bases from V and 3 bases from J, with 11 bases between. Germline CDR1 reads GTSNPN; CDR2 reads SVGIG (reference sequence). In DNA, the CDR3 is TGTGCCTGGAGTGTACAGGGAATTTACTATGGCTACACCTTC. It is translated as CAWSVQGIYYGYTF.

This clonotype occurred many times. The chain couples TRBV6-5 to TRBJ1-5; no reliable D call. Trimming stripped 0 bases from V and 1 base from J, with 7 bases between. The V gene's germline CDR1 is MNHEY and CDR2 SVGAGI. CDR3 length equals 15 residues. The CDR3 DNA reads TGTGCCAGCAGTTACTCGAGTCCGAGCAATCAGCCCCAGCATTTT. It encodes CASSYSSPSNQPQHF.